Included here is one T cell receptor (beta chain) sequence, with context. The sample originates from a study of blood T cell repertoires in COVID-19. Study as a whole: Specimens from acute and convalescent COVID-19 originated in the United States, Italy and Spain. T cells, B-cell-depleted T cells, or PBMCs supplied cDNA or gDNA.

Sequenced by immunoSEQ multiplex PCR; TCRdb stores in-frame clones only, minus some. This sample has 100,000 to 150,000 clones; 75% to 90% occur once, and the top ten carry approximately 4.3%. The CDR3 sequence is 14 residues long. The junction had 4 bases not matched to a gene; V was cut back by 4 bases and J by 7 bases. Germline CDR1 and CDR2: KGHSH and LQKENI. Material: peripheral blood. This rearrangement joins TRBV18 to TRBJ1-6; 7 bases align to TRBD1. The receptor was derived from a man aged 60 to 69 with COVID-19, enrolled during active disease. The CDR3 spells CASSHDRVNSPLHF. CDR3 DNA sequence: TGTGCCAGCTCACATGACAGGGTAAATTCACCCCTCCACTTT.